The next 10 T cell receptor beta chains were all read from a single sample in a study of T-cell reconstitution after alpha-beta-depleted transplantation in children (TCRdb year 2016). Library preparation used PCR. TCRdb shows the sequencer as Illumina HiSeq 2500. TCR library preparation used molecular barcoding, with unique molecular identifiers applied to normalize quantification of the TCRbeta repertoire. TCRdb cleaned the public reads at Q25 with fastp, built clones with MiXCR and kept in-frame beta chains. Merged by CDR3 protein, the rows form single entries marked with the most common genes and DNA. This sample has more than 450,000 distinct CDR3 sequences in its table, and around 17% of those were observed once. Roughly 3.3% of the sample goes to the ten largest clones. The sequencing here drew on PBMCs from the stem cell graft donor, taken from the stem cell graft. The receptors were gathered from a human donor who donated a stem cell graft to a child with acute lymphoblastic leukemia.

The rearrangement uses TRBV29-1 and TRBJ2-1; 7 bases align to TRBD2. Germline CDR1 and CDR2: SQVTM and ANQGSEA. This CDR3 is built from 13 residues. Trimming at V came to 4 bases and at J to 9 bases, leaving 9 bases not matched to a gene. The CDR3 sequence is CSVVSRDYFEQFF. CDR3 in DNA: TGCAGCGTTGTGTCACGGGACTATTTTGAGCAGTTCTTC.

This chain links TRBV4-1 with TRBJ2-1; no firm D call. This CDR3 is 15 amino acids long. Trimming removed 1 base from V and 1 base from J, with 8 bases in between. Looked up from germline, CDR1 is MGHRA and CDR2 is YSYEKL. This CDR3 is CASSQGSQSYNEQFF. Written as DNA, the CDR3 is TGCGCCAGCAGCCAAGGGTCGCAGTCCTACAATGAGCAGTTCTTC.

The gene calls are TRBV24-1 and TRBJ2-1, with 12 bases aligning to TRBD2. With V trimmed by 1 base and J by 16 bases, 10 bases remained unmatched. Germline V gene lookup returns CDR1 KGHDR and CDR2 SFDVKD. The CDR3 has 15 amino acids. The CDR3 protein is CATSDLGTASGRVFF. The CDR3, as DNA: TGTGCCACCAGTGATTTAGGGACAGCTAGCGGGAGGGTATTCTTC.

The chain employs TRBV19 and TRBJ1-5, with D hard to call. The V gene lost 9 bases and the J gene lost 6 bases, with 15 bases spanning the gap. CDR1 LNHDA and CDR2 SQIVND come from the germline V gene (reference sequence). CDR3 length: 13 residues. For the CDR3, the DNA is TGTGCCAGCCGGCCTGGCCCTAGTCAGCCCCAGCATTTT. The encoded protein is CASRPGPSQPQHF.

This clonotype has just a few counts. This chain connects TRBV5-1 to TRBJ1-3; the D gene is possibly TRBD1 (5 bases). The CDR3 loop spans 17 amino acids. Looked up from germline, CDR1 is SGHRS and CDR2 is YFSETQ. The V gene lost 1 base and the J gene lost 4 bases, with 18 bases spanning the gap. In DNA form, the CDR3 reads TGCGCCAGCAGCTTGAGCGGGCAGGGAGGTTCCGGAAACACCATATATTTT. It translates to CASSLSGQGGSGNTIYF.

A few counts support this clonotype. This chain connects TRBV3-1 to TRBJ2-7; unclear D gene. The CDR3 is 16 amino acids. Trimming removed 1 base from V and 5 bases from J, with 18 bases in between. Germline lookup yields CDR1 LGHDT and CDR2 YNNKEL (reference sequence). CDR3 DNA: TGTGCCAGCAGCCAAGTTTTCGGTAGATCGGCCCACGAGCAGTACTTC. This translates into CASSQVFGRSAHEQYF.

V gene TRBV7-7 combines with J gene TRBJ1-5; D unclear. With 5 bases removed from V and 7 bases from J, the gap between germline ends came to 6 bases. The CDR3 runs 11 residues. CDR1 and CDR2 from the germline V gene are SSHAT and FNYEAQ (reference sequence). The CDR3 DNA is TGTGCCAGCAGCCCCCTCCAGCCCCAGCATTTT. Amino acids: CASSPLQPQHF.

The chain's CDR3 is CASRVSGPRNTEAFF. The CDR3 nucleotides are TGTGCCAGCAGGGTTTCGGGACCGAGGAACACTGAAGCTTTCTTT. The gene calls are TRBV12-3 or TRBV12-4 and TRBJ1-1; D perhaps matches TRBD1 (5 bases). The CDR3 sequence is 15 residues long. V gave up 6 bases and J gave up 1 base, with 15 bases separating them.

The CDR3 here is CASSHSGTQGETQYF. For the CDR3, the DNA is TGCGCCAGCAGTCATTCAGGGACCCAGGGAGAGACCCAGTACTTC. V and J are TRBV5-1 and TRBJ2-5, with D perhaps being TRBD1 or TRBD2 (5 bases each). V lost 5 bases and J lost 4, with 18 bases in between. This CDR3 contains 15 residues. Germline V gene data show CDR1 as SGHRS and CDR2 as YFSETQ. The variable domain in full, with the rest retrieved from reference TRBV5-1 and TRBJ2-5, is KAGVTQTPRYLIKTRGQQVTLSCSPISGHRSVSWYQQTPGQGLQFLFEYFSETQRNKGNFPGRFSGRQFSNSRSEMNVSTLELGDSALYLCASSHSGTQGETQYFGPGTRLLVL.

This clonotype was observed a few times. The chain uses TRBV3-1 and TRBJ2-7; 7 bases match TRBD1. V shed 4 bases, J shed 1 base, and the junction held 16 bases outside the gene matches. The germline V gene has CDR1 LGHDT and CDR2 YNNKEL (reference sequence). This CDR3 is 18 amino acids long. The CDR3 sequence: CASSPYTRARQGSYEQYF. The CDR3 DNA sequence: TGTGCCAGCAGCCCATACACTAGGGCCCGACAGGGTTCCTACGAGCAGTACTTC.